The sequence of this T cell receptor beta chain was determined in a study of Graves' ophthalmopathy and Graves' hyperthyroidism (dated by TCRdb to the late 2010s). Study-level background: Peripheral blood was collected at initial diagnosis, before any treatment. The study used TCR beta repertoire signatures to distinguish Graves' ophthalmopathy from Graves' hyperthyroidism and to predict progression to ophthalmopathy. In total, approximately 130 blood samples were TCR-sequenced: around 42 ophthalmopathy, about 75 hyperthyroidism and some 17 hyperthyroidism-to-ophthalmopathy patients. To explore V-J signatures that distinguish ophthalmopathy from hyperthyroidism, a discovery set of 100 patients was enrolled, made up of under 50 with ophthalmopathy and 57 with stable hyperthyroidism. The independent validation cohort included about 20 hyperthyroidism patients plus 17 patients who later progressed from hyperthyroidism to ophthalmopathy. T-cell repertoires of thyroid tissue and blood were compared in about 6 hyperthyroidism patients. After sampling, hyperthyroidism patients received methimazole starting at 30 mg daily, and ophthalmopathy patients received high-dose intravenous methylprednisolone. The 75 to 100 discovery patients were randomly split 7:3 into training and test sets. Broader findings and caveats from the paper: Sample size was not predetermined statistically, and investigators were not blinded to group allocation. In validation, the model predicted ophthalmopathy progression with 55% to 71% sensitivity and 72.22% specificity; some 13 predicted patients were CT-confirmed with GO in a median of around 6 months. Most expanded thyroid clonotypes with a frequency above 0.001 also appeared in blood, which suggests that blood repertoires may reflect the immune response in the thyroid. In cross-validation, the 13-signature model distinguished ophthalmopathy from stable hyperthyroidism with less than 90% sensitivity and approximately 81% specificity, while in the test set the corresponding values were about 80% and 75%.

Counted from cysteine to phenylalanine, this CDR3 has 14 amino acids. Solely the CDR3 DNA is kept, with 42 bases framed from the first base. The germline V gene supplies CDR1 SGHTA and CDR2 FQGNSA. Compared with germline, V lacks 5 bases and J lacks 5 bases; bases without a gene match: 8. For repertoire sequencing, the TCR beta CDR3 regions were amplified from RNA transcripts. The first round was an RT-PCR using HTBI primers with the Qiagen OneStep RT-PCR kit, and this first round was followed by a second-round multiplex PCR, then size selection and purification. The libraries underwent paired-end sequencing with 100 bp reads on an Illumina HiSeq2000. As for the original processing: SOAPnuke was used for read processing, and reads with adapters, uncalled bases, a mean Phred below 15, or no exact constant-primer or identifier match were discarded. COPE v1.2.5 was used to merge the high-quality paired reads. Each unique nucleotide sequence was defined as a clonotype, and clonotypes were aligned to IMGT TRB V, D and J references with MiTCR v1.1. Only V-J combinations with frequency above 0.0001 were analysed, covering 99.2% of repertoires. A TCR clonal expansion and chaos score per V-J combination was defined as the ratio of F50 clonal expansion to chaos observed in the TCRdist matrix. Welch's t-statistics and random forest were used to reduce features to about a dozen V-J combinations, which were fed into a naive Bayes classifier. The Morisita-Horn index was used to measure how similar the thyroid and blood repertoires were. The raw public reads went through TCRdb reprocessing: fastp at Q25, MiXCR clone calling, in-frame beta chains kept. One record per CDR3 amino acid sequence lists the most common genes and DNA. The V and J calls follow TCRdb's processing rather than the paper's. Recorded for this sample are about 620,000 distinct CDR3 sequences; 22% of them occurred a single time. The top ten clonotypes cover approximately 6.5% of the sample.

Ten or more counts support this clonotype. Its binding antigen is unknown. Base-call qualities are not available, and no considerably larger clone is one nucleotide away. Stable hyperthyroidism was defined as no progression to ophthalmopathy within 18 months of follow-up. Hyperthyroidism patients were newly diagnosed, with disease duration under 2 months, and aged 18 to 65 years. Patients with other autoimmune diseases, uncontrolled infections, pregnancy or lactation were excluded from the study. Clinical symptoms, serum thyroxine, TRAb, thyroid ultrasound and orbital computed tomography formed the basis of the diagnosis. Ficoll-Paque density gradient centrifugation was used to isolate PBMCs from approximately 11 ml of fresh peripheral blood. Trizol reagent was used to extract the total RNA, and its quality was then checked on an Agilent 2100 Bioanalyzer.

This receptor was obtained from a woman aged 18-29 years with stable Graves' hyperthyroidism. Some clones in this sample may be carry-over from other donors' samples. Donor details come from another sample of the same person, matched by shared clones. Sequenced sample: peripheral blood. The chain is made from TRBV7-2 and TRBJ2-5; 7 central bases correspond to TRBD2. The CDR3 corresponds to CASSAYAAGETQYF. The DNA reads as follows: TGTGCCAGCAGCGCCTACGCAGCGGGGGAGACCCAGTACTTC.